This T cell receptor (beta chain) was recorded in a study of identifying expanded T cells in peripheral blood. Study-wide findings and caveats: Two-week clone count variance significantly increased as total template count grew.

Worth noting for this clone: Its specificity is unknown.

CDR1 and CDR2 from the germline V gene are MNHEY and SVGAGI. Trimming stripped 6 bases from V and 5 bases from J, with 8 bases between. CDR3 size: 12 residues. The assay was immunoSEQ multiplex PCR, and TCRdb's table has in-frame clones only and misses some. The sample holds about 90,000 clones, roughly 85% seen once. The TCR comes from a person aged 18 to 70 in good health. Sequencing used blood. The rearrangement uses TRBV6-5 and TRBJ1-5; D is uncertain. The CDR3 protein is CASSGPYQPQHF. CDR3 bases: TGTGCCAGCAGCGGACCATATCAGCCCCAGCATTTT.